The 11 T cell receptor beta chains below were found in one sample sequenced in a study of T cell repertoires in cytomegalovirus infection. Using its own MiXCR run on the reads, TCRdb lists one record per CDR3 protein. The repertoire holds hundreds of thousands of distinct CDR3 sequences, with roughly a tenth as singletons. Sequences were obtained from PBMCs. These receptors all come from a human donor in good health (CMV status not recorded). Some clones in this sample may be carry-over from other donors' samples.

In this sample, this clonotype turned up many times. V and J are TRBV11-1 and TRBJ2-1, with 10 nucleotides matching TRBD2. J lost 9 bases, V lost 1 base, and 6 bases had no gene match. CDR3 length: 15 amino acids. From germline, CDR1 is SGHAT and CDR2 FQDESV (reference sequence). The CDR3 reads CASSLVGTSVTEQFF. The CDR3 region has the DNA TGTGCCAGCAGCTTAGTTGGGACTAGCGTCACTGAGCAGTTCTTC.

Many counts were recorded for this clonotype. V is TRBV6-1 and J is TRBJ1-2; D not certain. CDR3 length: 11 residues. Trimming took 10 bases from V and 3 from J, leaving 9 bases between them. Germline CDR1 reads MNHNS; CDR2 reads SASEGT. CDR3 sequence reads: CATHSYYGYTF. CDR3 sequence (DNA): TGTGCCACTCACAGTTACTATGGCTACACCTTC.

The rearrangement joins TRBV18 to TRBJ2-3; 9 bases match TRBD1. The CDR3 has 18 amino acids. Losses at the gene ends were 0 bases for V and 0 bases for J; bases not matched to a gene: 7. CDR1 is KGHSH, CDR2 LQKENI, per germline. This CDR3 reads CASSPPPGQGPSTDTQYF. The CDR3 coding sequence is TGTGCCAGCTCACCACCCCCCGGACAGGGGCCTAGCACAGATACGCAGTATTTT.

The chain joins TRBV5-8 to TRBJ2-2; D is ambiguous. V was pared by 0 bases and J by 7 bases, with 13 bases between. The CDR3 extends over 15 amino acids. In germline, CDR1 is SGHTS, CDR2 YDEGEE. For the CDR3, the DNA is TGTGCCAGCAGCTTGGCCGTGATAAGAGGCGGGGAGCTGTTTTTT. It is translated as CASSLAVIRGGELFF.

The chain is built from TRBV29-1 and TRBJ1-2; weak D call: TRBD1 (5 bases). Germline values: CDR1 SQVTM, CDR2 ANQGSEA. V was clipped by 6 bases and J by 4 bases, with 15 bases between them. The CDR3 extends over 13 amino acids. CDR3 region: CSVRGASRYGYTF. In DNA form, the CDR3 reads TGCAGCGTCCGCGGGGCCTCTCGCTATGGCTACACCTTC.

The chain joins TRBV5-6 to TRBJ2-1; a possible D gene is TRBD2 (7 bases). V gave up 1 base and J gave up 7 bases, with 12 bases separating them. Germline V gene lookup returns CDR1 SGHDT and CDR2 YYEEEE. This CDR3 is built from 14 residues. The CDR3 region is CASSLRGGRNEQFF. The CDR3 coding sequence is TGTGCCAGCAGCTTGAGGGGGGGGAGGAATGAGCAGTTCTTC.

V gene TRBV4-2 combines with J gene TRBJ2-5; TRBD2 agrees at 11 bases. CDR1 and CDR2 (germline): LGHNA, YNFKEQ. V gave up 1 base and J gave up 7 bases; unmatched junction bases: 8. The CDR3 is made up of 16 amino acids. DNA of the CDR3: TGTGCCAGCAGCCAAGGGGAACTAGCGGGGGTTACGACCCAGTACTTC. Protein product: CASSQGELAGVTTQYF.

This clonotype was seen once. The chain couples TRBV20-1 to TRBJ2-3; no reliable D call. The V end lost 3 bases, the J end lost 2 bases, and 9 bases lay between the germline ends. This CDR3 comprises 13 residues. Germline assignment: CDR1 DFQATT and CDR2 SNEGSKA (reference sequence). CDR3 in DNA: TGCAGTGCTAGTCGGCTTTCCACAGATACGCAGTATTTT. Its protein product is CSASRLSTDTQYF.

This clonotype was recorded many times. The CDR3 spells CASSEGSRVNEQFF. The CDR3 DNA follows: TGTGCCAGCAGTGAAGGTTCCAGGGTTAATGAGCAGTTCTTC. The gene calls are TRBV6-1 and TRBJ2-1, with TRBD1 as a possible D gene (5 bases). With 1 base removed from V and 7 bases from J, the gap between germline ends came to 11 bases. The CDR3 consists of 14 residues. The germline V gene encodes CDR1 MNHNS and CDR2 SASEGT.

The table lists this clonotype with many counts. The chain joins TRBV20-1 to TRBJ2-5, with 7 bases that match TRBD2. The CDR3 is 13 residues long. Unmatched junction bases numbered 5, after V lost 6 bases and J lost 1 base. CDR1 and CDR2 from the germline V gene are DFQATT and SNEGSKA (reference sequence). CDR3 in DNA: TGCAGTGCCCCCCGGGAGGCCCAAGAGACCCAGTACTTC. Translating gives CSAPREAQETQYF.

This clonotype was picked up many times. The chain couples TRBV5-8 to TRBJ1-4, with TRBD1 matching 8 bases. Trimming at V came to 4 bases and at J to 5 bases, leaving 1 base not matched to a gene. The CDR3 is made up of 13 amino acids. The germline V gene has CDR1 SGHTS and CDR2 YDEGEE. The CDR3 DNA follows: TGTGCCAGCAGCGGGACAGGAAATGAAAAACTGTTTTTT. This translates into CASSGTGNEKLFF.